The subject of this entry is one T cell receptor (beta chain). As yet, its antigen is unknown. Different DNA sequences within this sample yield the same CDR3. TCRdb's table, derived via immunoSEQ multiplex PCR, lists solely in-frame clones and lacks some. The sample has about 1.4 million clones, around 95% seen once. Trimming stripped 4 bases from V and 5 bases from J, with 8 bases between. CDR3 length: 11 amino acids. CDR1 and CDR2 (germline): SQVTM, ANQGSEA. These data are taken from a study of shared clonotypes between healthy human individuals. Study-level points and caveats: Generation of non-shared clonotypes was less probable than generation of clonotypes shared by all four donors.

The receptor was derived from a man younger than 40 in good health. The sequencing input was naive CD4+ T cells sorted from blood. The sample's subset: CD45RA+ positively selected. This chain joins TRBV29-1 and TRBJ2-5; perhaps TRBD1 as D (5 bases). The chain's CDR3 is CSVGQLETQYF. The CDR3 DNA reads TGCAGCGTTGGACAGCTGGAGACCCAGTACTTC.